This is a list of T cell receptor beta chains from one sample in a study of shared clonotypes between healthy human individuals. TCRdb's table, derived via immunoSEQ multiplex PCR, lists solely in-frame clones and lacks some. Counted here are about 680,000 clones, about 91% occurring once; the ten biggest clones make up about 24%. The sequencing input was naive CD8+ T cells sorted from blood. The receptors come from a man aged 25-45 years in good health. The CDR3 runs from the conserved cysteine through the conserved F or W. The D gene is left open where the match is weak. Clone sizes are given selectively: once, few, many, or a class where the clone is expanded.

cdr3_aa: CASSPDSNQPQHF
cdr3_nt: TGTGCCAGCAGCCCCGACAGCAATCAGCCCCAGCATTTT
d_call: NA
clone_size: few
v_call: TRBV7-9
j_call: TRBJ1-5

cdr3_aa: CASSLGLGGGNTIYF
cdr3_nt: TGTGCCAGCAGTTTAGGTCTGGGGGGTGGAAACACCATATATTTT
d_call: NA
clone_size: NA
v_call: TRBV27
j_call: TRBJ1-3

cdr3_aa: CASSLLDTEAFF
cdr3_nt: TGTGCCAGCAGCCTTTTAGACACTGAAGCTTTCTTT
d_call: NA
clone_size: once
v_call: TRBV6-6
j_call: TRBJ1-1

cdr3_aa: CASSIMSGVNEQFF
cdr3_nt: TGTGCCAGTAGTATCATGTCGGGGGTCAATGAGCAGTTCTTC
d_call: NA
clone_size: NA
v_call: TRBV19
j_call: TRBJ2-1

cdr3_aa: CASSGLGEGSEAFF
cdr3_nt: TGTGCCAGCAGCGGATTAGGGGAGGGTTCTGAAGCTTTCTTT
d_call: NA
clone_size: NA
v_call: TRBV7-6
j_call: TRBJ1-1

cdr3_aa: CSVPTGANYGYTF
cdr3_nt: TGCAGCGTCCCGACAGGGGCGAACTATGGCTACACCTTC
d_call: TRBD1
clone_size: NA
v_call: TRBV29-1
j_call: TRBJ1-2

cdr3_aa: CSVPATTYNEQFF
cdr3_nt: TGCAGCGTTCCGGCGACCACCTACAATGAGCAGTTCTTC
d_call: NA
clone_size: NA
v_call: TRBV29-1
j_call: TRBJ2-1

cdr3_aa: CASQSGRAEETQYF
cdr3_nt: TGTGCCAGCCAAAGCGGGAGGGCCGAGGAGACCCAGTACTTC
d_call: TRBD2
clone_size: NA
v_call: TRBV5-4
j_call: TRBJ2-5

cdr3_aa: CASRPGGFTYEQYF
cdr3_nt: TGTGCCAGCAGGCCAGGGGGTTTCACCTACGAGCAGTACTTC
d_call: TRBD1
clone_size: NA
v_call: TRBV27
j_call: TRBJ2-7

cdr3_aa: CATPLNGSSTDTQYF
cdr3_nt: TGTGCCACCCCACTTAATGGGTCGAGCACAGATACGCAGTATTTT
d_call: NA
clone_size: NA
v_call: TRBV9
j_call: TRBJ2-3

cdr3_aa: CSASEGRMTEQYF
cdr3_nt: TGCAGCGCTTCCGAGGGCAGGATGACCGAGCAGTACTTC
d_call: NA
clone_size: NA
v_call: TRBV29-1
j_call: TRBJ2-7

cdr3_aa: CASSFGRYTDTQYF
cdr3_nt: TGTGCCAGCAGCTTCGGCCGATACACAGATACGCAGTATTTT
d_call: NA
clone_size: NA
v_call: TRBV5-6
j_call: TRBJ2-3

cdr3_aa: CASSLLLVSSYEQYF
cdr3_nt: TGTGCCAGCAGTTTACTTCTTGTAAGCTCCTACGAGCAGTACTTC
d_call: NA
clone_size: NA
v_call: TRBV28
j_call: TRBJ2-7

cdr3_aa: CASTGLHNEQFF
cdr3_nt: TGTGCCAGCACGGGACTACACAATGAGCAGTTCTTC
d_call: TRBD2
clone_size: NA
v_call: TRBV7-9
j_call: TRBJ2-1

cdr3_aa: CASSLGRQETQYF
cdr3_nt: TGTGCCAGCAGCTTAGGACGACAAGAGACCCAGTACTTC
d_call: NA
clone_size: NA
v_call: TRBV7-2
j_call: TRBJ2-5

cdr3_aa: CASSLVGGNYGYTF
cdr3_nt: TGTGCCAGCAGCTTAGTGGGAGGGAACTATGGCTACACCTTC
d_call: NA
clone_size: NA
v_call: TRBV11-2
j_call: TRBJ1-2

cdr3_aa: CASSLGLNTEAFF
cdr3_nt: TGCGCCAGCAGCTTGGGACTTAACACTGAAGCTTTCTTT
d_call: NA
clone_size: once
v_call: TRBV5-1
j_call: TRBJ1-1

cdr3_aa: CASSVNLAVPSYNEQFF
cdr3_nt: TGTGCCAGTAGTGTAAATCTAGCGGTCCCTTCCTACAATGAGCAGTTCTTC
d_call: TRBD2
clone_size: NA
v_call: TRBV19
j_call: TRBJ2-1

cdr3_aa: CSVAWGQGALNNEQFF
cdr3_nt: TGCAGCGTTGCTTGGGGGCAGGGGGCCCTAAACAATGAGCAGTTCTTC
d_call: TRBD1
clone_size: NA
v_call: TRBV29-1
j_call: TRBJ2-1

cdr3_aa: CATSMTPGPPRTEAFF
cdr3_nt: TGTGCCACCAGCATGACACCGGGACCCCCGAGAACTGAAGCTTTCTTT
d_call: NA
clone_size: NA
v_call: TRBV15
j_call: TRBJ1-1

cdr3_aa: CASSTSGGASGNTIYF
cdr3_nt: TGTGCCAGCAGTACATCAGGGGGGGCTTCAGGAAACACCATATATTTT
d_call: TRBD1
clone_size: NA
v_call: TRBV28
j_call: TRBJ1-3

cdr3_aa: CASSPRGDEKLFF
cdr3_nt: TGTGCCAGCAGCCCCCGGGGGGATGAAAAACTGTTTTTT
d_call: NA
clone_size: NA
v_call: TRBV7-9
j_call: TRBJ1-4